This entry concerns a single T cell receptor (beta chain). These data originate in a study of blood T cell repertoires in COVID-19. At the level of the study: The United States, Italy and Spain provided the acute and convalescent COVID-19 samples. PBMCs, B-cell-depleted T cells, or T cells were the source of the cDNA or gDNA that made up the material.

Per the authors' pipeline: Reference gene primers were amplified, and this amplification served to estimate nucleated cell counts. Assay: immunoSEQ multiplex PCR; the TCRdb copy retains only in-frame clones and omits some. V, J and clone size reflect that table, while D and trimming were determined from the DNA. The repertoire has roughly 100,000 clones, over 70% of them found once; the top ten carry around a tenth. Germline V gene data show CDR1 as SGHTA and CDR2 as FQGNSA. Germline trimming cut 1 base from V and 6 bases from J; bases unmatched to any gene: 5. This CDR3 spans 14 amino acids. The chain couples TRBV7-2 to TRBJ1-2, with TRBD1 matching over 7 bases. The sequencing input was peripheral blood. The receptor comes from a woman of 80 years or more with acute or convalescent COVID-19. CDR3 residues: CASSLVEGANGYTF. The DNA for the CDR3 is TGTGCCAGCAGCTTAGTAGAGGGGGCGAATGGCTACACCTTC.